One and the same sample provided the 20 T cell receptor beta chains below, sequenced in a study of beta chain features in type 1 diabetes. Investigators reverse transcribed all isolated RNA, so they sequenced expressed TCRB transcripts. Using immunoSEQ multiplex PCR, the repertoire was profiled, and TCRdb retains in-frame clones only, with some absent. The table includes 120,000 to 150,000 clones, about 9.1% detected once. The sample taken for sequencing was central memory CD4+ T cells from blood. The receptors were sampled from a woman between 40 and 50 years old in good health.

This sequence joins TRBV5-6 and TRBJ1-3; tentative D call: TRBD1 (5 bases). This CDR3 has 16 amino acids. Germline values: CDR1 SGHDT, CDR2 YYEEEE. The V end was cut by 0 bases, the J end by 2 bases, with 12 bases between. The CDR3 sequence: CASSLGPGDAGNTIYF. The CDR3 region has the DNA TGTGCCAGCAGCTTGGGGCCGGGGGATGCTGGAAACACCATATATTTT.

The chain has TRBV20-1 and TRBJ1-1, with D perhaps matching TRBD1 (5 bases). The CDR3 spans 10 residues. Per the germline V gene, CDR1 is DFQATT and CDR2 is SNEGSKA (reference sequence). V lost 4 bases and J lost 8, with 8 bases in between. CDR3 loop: CSANYREAFF. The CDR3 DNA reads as TGCAGTGCTAACTACAGGGAAGCTTTCTTT.

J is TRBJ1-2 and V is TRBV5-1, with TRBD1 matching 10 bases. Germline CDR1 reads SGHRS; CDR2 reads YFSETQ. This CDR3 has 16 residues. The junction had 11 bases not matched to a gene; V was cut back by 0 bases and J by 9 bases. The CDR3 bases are TGCGCCAGCAGCTTGGCCGGGGGACAGGGGCAGGGACGCTACACCTTC. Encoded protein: CASSLAGGQGQGRYTF. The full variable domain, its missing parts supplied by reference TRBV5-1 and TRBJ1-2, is KAGVTQTPRYLIKTRGQQVTLSCSPISGHRSVSWYQQTPGQGLQFLFEYFSETQRNKGNFPGRFSGRQFSNSRSEMNVSTLELGDSALYLCASSLAGGQGQGRYTFGSGTRLTVV.

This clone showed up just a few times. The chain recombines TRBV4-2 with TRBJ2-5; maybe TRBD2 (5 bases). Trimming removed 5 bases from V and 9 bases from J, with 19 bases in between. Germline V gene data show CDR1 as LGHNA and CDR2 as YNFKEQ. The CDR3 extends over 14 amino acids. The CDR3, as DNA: TGTGCCAGCAGCAAGGGAGAGGGAGTGGAGGCCCAGTACTTC. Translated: CASSKGEGVEAQYF.

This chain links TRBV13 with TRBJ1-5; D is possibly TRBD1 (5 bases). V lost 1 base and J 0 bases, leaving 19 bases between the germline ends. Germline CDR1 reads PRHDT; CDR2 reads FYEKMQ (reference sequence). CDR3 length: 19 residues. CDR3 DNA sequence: TGTGCCAGCAGCTTAGTTTGGGCAGGGCGTAATTATAGCAATCAGCCCCAGCATTTT. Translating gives CASSLVWAGRNYSNQPQHF.

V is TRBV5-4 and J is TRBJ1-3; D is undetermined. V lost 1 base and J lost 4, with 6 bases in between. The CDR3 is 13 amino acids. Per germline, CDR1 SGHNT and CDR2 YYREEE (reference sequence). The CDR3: CASSLPGGNTIYF. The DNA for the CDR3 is TGTGCCAGCAGCTTGCCGGGAGGAAACACCATATATTTT.

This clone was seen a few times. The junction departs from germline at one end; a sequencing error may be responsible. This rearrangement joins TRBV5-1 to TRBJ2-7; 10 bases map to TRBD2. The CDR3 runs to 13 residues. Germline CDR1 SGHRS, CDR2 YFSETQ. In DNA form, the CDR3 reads TGCGCCAGCAGCAGGGAAAGCGGGGGGGCCCCGGACTTC. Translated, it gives CASSRESGGAPDF.

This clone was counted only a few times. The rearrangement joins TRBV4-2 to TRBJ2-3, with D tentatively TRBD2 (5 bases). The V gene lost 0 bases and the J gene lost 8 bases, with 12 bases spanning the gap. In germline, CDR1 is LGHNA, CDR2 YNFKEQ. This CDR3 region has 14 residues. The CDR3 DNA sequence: TGTGCCAGCAGCCAAGATCCGGACTGGGCTACGCAGTATTTT. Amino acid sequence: CASSQDPDWATQYF.

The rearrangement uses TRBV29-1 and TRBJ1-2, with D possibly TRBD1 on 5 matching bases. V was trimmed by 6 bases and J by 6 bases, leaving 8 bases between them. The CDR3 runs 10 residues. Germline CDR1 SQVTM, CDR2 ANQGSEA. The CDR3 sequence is CSVSGDGYTF. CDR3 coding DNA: TGCAGCGTCTCGGGGGATGGCTACACCTTC. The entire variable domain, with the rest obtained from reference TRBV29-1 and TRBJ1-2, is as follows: SAVISQKPSRDICQRGTSLTIQCQVDSQVTMMFWYRQQPGQSLTLIATANQGSEATYESGFVIDKFPISRPNLTFSTLTVSNMSPEDSSIYLCSVSGDGYTFGSGTRLTVV.

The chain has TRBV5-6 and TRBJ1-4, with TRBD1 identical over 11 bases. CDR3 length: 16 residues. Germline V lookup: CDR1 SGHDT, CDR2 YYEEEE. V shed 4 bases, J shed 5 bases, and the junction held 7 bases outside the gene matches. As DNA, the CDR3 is TGTGCCAGCAGCCTCCGGGACAGGGGGGGGAATGAAAAACTGTTTTTT. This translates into CASSLRDRGGNEKLFF.

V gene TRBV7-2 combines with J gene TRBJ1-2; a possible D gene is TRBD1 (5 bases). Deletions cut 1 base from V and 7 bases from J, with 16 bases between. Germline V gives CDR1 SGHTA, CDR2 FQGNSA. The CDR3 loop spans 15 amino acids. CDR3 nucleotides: TGTGCCAGCAGCTTAGGTGCGACAGCCTCCCGTGGCTACACCTTC. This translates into CASSLGATASRGYTF.

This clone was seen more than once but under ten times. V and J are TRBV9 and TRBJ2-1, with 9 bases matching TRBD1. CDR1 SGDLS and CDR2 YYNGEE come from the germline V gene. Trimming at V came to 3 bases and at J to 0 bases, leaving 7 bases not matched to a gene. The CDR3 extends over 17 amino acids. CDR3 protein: CASSARTGDSSYNEQFF. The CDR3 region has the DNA TGTGCCAGCAGCGCGCGGACAGGGGATTCCTCCTACAATGAGCAGTTCTTC.

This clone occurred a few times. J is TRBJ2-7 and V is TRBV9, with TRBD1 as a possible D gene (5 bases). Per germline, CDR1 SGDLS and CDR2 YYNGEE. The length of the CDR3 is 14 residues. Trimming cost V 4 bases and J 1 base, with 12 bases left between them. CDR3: CASSLQTESYEQYF. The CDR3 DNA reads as TGTGCCAGCAGCCTTCAGACAGAGTCCTACGAGCAGTACTTC.

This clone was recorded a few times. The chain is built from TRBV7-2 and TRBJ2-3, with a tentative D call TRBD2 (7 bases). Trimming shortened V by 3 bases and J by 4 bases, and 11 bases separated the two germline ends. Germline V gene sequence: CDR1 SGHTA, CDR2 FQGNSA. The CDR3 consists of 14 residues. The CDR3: CASSLAGAPDTQYF. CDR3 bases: TGTGCCAGCAGCTTGGCGGGGGCCCCAGATACGCAGTATTTT.

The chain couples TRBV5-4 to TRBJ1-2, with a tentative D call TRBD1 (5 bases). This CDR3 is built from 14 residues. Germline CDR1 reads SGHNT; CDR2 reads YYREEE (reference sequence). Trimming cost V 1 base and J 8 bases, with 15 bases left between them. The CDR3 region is CASSLQGILRGYTF. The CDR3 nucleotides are TGTGCCAGCAGCTTGCAGGGAATACTTAGAGGCTACACCTTC.

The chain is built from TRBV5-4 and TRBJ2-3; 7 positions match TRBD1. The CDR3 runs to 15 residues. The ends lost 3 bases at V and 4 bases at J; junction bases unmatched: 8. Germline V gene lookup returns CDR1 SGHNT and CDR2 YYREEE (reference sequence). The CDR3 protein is CASSSKKGAADTQYF. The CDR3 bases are TGTGCCAGCAGCTCCAAGAAGGGGGCCGCAGATACGCAGTATTTT. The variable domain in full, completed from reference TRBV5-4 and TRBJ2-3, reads ETGVTQSPTHLIKTRGQQVTLRCSSQSGHNTVSWYQQALGQGPQFIFQYYREEENGRGNFPPRFSGLQFPNYSSELNVNALELDDSALYLCASSSKKGAADTQYFGPGTRLTVL.

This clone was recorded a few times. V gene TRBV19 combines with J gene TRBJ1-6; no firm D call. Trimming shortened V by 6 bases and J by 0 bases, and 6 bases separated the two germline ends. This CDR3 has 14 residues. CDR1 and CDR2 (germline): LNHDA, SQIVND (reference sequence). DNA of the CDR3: TGTGCCAGTAGGGTAGACTCCTATAATTCACCCCTCCACTTT. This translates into CASRVDSYNSPLHF.

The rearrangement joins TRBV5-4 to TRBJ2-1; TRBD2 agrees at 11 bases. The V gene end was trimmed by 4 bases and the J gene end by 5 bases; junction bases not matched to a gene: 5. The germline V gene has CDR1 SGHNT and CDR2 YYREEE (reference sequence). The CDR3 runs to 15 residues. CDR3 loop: CASSVSGGANNEQFF. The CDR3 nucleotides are TGTGCCAGCAGCGTTAGCGGGGGGGCGAACAATGAGCAGTTCTTC.

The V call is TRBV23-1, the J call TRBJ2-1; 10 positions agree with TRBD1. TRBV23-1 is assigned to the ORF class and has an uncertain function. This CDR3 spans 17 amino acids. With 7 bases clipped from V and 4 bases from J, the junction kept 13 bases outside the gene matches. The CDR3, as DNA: TGCGCCAGCACCCCTGCCCCCGGGACAGGGGCTTACAATGAGCAGTTCTTC. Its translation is CASTPAPGTGAYNEQFF.

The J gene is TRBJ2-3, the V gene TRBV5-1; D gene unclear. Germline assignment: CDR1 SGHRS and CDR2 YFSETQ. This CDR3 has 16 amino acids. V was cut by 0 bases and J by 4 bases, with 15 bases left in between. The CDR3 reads CASSLAVDILPDTQYF. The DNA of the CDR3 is TGCGCCAGCAGCTTGGCCGTAGACATCCTTCCAGATACGCAGTATTTT.